A selection of T cell receptor beta chains follows, all from one sample in a study of shared clonotypes between healthy human individuals. TCRdb's copy holds only in-frame clones and misses some; the assay was immunoSEQ multiplex PCR. The sample holds roughly 890,000 clones; around 93% are singletons and the top ten take more than 20%. The sample consisted of naive CD8+ T cells sorted from blood. The receptor set was obtained from a man aged 25 to 40 in good health. Both conserved end residues are part of each CDR3. A D gene is named only where the DNA matches it firmly. Part of the rows lack a size; the others show once, few, many or a class for expanded clones.

13	TRBV29-1	TRBJ2-7	TRBD1	once	TGCAGCGTTGGTCCGGACAGGGGGAACGAGCAGTACTTC	CSVGPDRGNEQYF
21	TRBV9	TRBJ2-3	TRBD2	.	TGTGCCAGCAGCGTAGCGACAGACACTAGGACTAGCGGGACCTACACAGATACGCAGTATTTT	CASSVATDTRTSGTYTDTQYF
14	TRBV28	TRBJ2-3	TRBD1	.	TGTGCCACCGGTTGGGACAGTCCTACAGATACGCAGTATTTT	CATGWDSPTDTQYF
16	TRBV19	TRBJ2-2	TRBD1	.	TGTGCCAGTAGTAGAACCGGGACAGGGAACACCGGGGAGCTGTTTTTT	CASSRTGTGNTGELFF
16	TRBV4-1	TRBJ2-7	TRBD2	.	TGCGCCAGCAGCCAAGCAGCGGGAGGGCCTGTGTTCGAGCAGTACTTC	CASSQAAGGPVFEQYF
15	TRBV27	TRBJ2-1	TRBD1	.	TGTGCCAGCAGTTTATCACGCACAGGGGGCAATGAGCAGTTCTTC	CASSLSRTGGNEQFF
15	TRBV2	TRBJ2-7	.	.	TGTGCCAGCAGGCCCCGGGTAGCGGACTCCTACGAGCAGTACTTC	CASRPRVADSYEQYF
13	TRBV27	TRBJ2-7	.	.	TGTGCCAGCAGTTTATCAGGGAGCTACGAGCAGTACTTC	CASSLSGSYEQYF
18	TRBV6-1	TRBJ1-2	.	once	TGTGCCAGCAGTGAAGCCGGGGGCAGGGTGGGAATTTTTTATGGCTACACCTTC	CASSEAGGRVGIFYGYTF
11	TRBV9	TRBJ2-6	.	.	TGTGCCAGCAGACAGGGGGGGGCCCTGACTTTC	CASRQGGALTF
15	TRBV29-1	TRBJ2-3	.	.	TGCAGCGCATTCCTCAAGGACAGAAGCACAGATACGCAGTATTTT	CSAFLKDRSTDTQYF
16	TRBV18	TRBJ2-3	.	.	TGTGCCAGCTCACCACCCCTCGGAAGGGCGGCAGATACGCAGTATTTT	CASSPPLGRAADTQYF
17	TRBV25-1	TRBJ2-7	.	.	TGTGCCAGCAGTGAAGGCGACAGGTTCGAGTACTCCTACGAGCAGTACTTC	CASSEGDRFEYSYEQYF
16	TRBV19	TRBJ2-1	TRBD2	once	TGTGCCAGTAGTATGGGCGGGAGGGTAGGCTACAATGAGCAGTTCTTC	CASSMGGRVGYNEQFF
17	TRBV2	TRBJ2-1	TRBD2	.	TGTGCCAGCAGTCAGGTTAGCGGGACTAGCGGGGCCACCGTCCAGTTCTTC	CASSQVSGTSGATVQFF
14	TRBV6-6	TRBJ1-1	.	.	TGTGCCAGCAGTTACGGCCAGGGGTTGACTGAAGCTTTCTTT	CASSYGQGLTEAFF
14	TRBV29-1	TRBJ2-7	.	.	TGCAGCGTGAAGAGTCCCGGGACAATCTACGAGCAGTACTTC	CSVKSPGTIYEQYF
17	TRBV9	TRBJ2-3	TRBD2	.	TGTGCCAGCAGCGTGGGTTCCAGCGGGAGAGGAACAGATACGCAGTATTTT	CASSVGSSGRGTDTQYF
16	TRBV4-1	TRBJ2-3	.	.	TGCGCCAGCAGCCCCAGGGGGGGTAGCGGGAAGGAGGCAGGGCATTTT	CASSPRGGSGKEAGHF
19	TRBV7-9	TRBJ2-1	TRBD2	.	TGTGCCAGCAGCTTAGAGAGTGGAGGACTAGCGGGACCTAACAATGAGCAGTTCTTC	CASSLESGGLAGPNNEQFF
13	TRBV6-5	TRBJ2-5	.	.	TGTGCCAGCAGCCCCGGTTATCAAGAGACCCAGTACTTC	CASSPGYQETQYF
14	TRBV4-1	TRBJ2-1	TRBD2	.	TGCGCCAGCCTTGGACTAGCGGGGAACAATGAGCAGTTCTTC	CASLGLAGNNEQFF
14	TRBV11-2	TRBJ2-7	.	.	TGTGCCAGCAGCTTAATGTCGACAACGTACGAGCAGTACTTC	CASSLMSTTYEQYF
11	TRBV5-4	TRBJ1-2	.	.	TGTGCCAGCAAATCGACGGAGGGCTACACCTTC	CASKSTEGYTF
12	TRBV19	TRBJ2-1	TRBD2	.	TGTGCAGCGGGGTCCGACTACAATGAGCAGTTCTTC	CAAGSDYNEQFF
16	TRBV6-6	TRBJ2-1	TRBD1	.	TGTGCCAGCAGTTACCCGGGACAGTACCCCGTCCATGAGCAGTTCTTC	CASSYPGQYPVHEQFF
16	TRBV7-2	TRBJ2-5	TRBD1	once	TGTGCCAGCAGCCCTTCCGTCACAGACAGGGTAGAGACCCAGTACTTC	CASSPSVTDRVETQYF
14	TRBV27	TRBJ2-4	TRBD1	.	TGTGCCAGCAGTTTTATGGGACAGACAAACATTCAGTACTTC	CASSFMGQTNIQYF
18	TRBV6-1	TRBJ2-1	TRBD2	.	TGTGCCAGCAGTGAAGCGCAAGTTCGACTAGCTTCTGACAATGAGCAGTTCTTC	CASSEAQVRLASDNEQFF
17	TRBV23-1	TRBJ1-5	.	few	TGCGCCAGCAGTCAATCGGCAGGGATCTATAGCAATCAGCCCCAGCATTTT	CASSQSAGIYSNQPQHF
11	TRBV11-2	TRBJ2-7	.	few	TGTGCCAGCAGCTTACCGGGAGAGCAGTACTTC	CASSLPGEQYF
15	TRBV2	TRBJ2-3	TRBD1	.	TGTGCCAGCCCGACCGGGACAGGGGGTCTGGATACGCAGTATTTT	CASPTGTGGLDTQYF
15	TRBV10-3	TRBJ2-1	.	.	TGTGCCATCAGTGGTCGGGAGACCTTATTGGATGAGCAGTTCTTC	CAISGRETLLDEQFF
14	TRBV7-9	TRBJ1-2	.	.	TGTGCCAGCAGCTCCCCTTCCGGAGACTTCGGCTACACCTTC	CASSSPSGDFGYTF
17	TRBV28	TRBJ1-3	.	.	TGTGCCAGCACCCCTTTTCGCATTGGGGGTTCTGGAAACACCATATATTTT	CASTPFRIGGSGNTIYF
15	TRBV9	TRBJ2-3	TRBD2	.	TGTGCCAGCAGCGTCGGGACTAGTTCCACAGATACGCAGTATTTT	CASSVGTSSTDTQYF
16	TRBV19	TRBJ2-3	.	.	TGTGCCAGTAGTTCCGGGGAGGCAATTCGTACAGATACGCAGTATTTT	CASSSGEAIRTDTQYF
15	TRBV11-2	TRBJ1-4	TRBD1	.	TGTGCCAGCAGCACGGGGACAGGGTCCGTAGAAAAACTGTTTTTT	CASSTGTGSVEKLFF
18	TRBV7-8	TRBJ1-2	.	.	TGTGCCAGCAGCTCTAGTTCGGACACTCGATCCTGGGACTATGGCTACACCTTC	CASSSSSDTRSWDYGYTF
13	TRBV14	TRBJ2-1	.	.	TGTGCCAGCAGCCAATATGCTTTCAATGAGCAGTTCTTC	CASSQYAFNEQFF
12	TRBV10-1	TRBJ2-5	.	.	TGCGCCAGCAGTGTCTCAGGAGAGACCCAGTACTTC	CASSVSGETQYF
13	TRBV27	TRBJ1-2	.	.	TGTGCCAGCAGTTACAGGAACAACTATGGCTACACCTTC	CASSYRNNYGYTF
14	TRBV29-1	TRBJ2-7	.	.	TGCAGCGTAGCGAACGGGCTTGGTCCCTACGAGCAGTACTTC	CSVANGLGPYEQYF
16	TRBV28	TRBJ1-5	TRBD1	.	TGTGCCAGCAGTTTTTGGACAGGGGAGGATAGTCAGCCCCAGCATTTT	CASSFWTGEDSQPQHF
15	TRBV7-9	TRBJ2-2	.	.	TGTGCCAGCAGCTTAGAACAGGGGAACACCGGGGAGCTGTTTTTT	CASSLEQGNTGELFF
18	TRBV7-8	TRBJ2-7	TRBD1	once	TGTGCCAGCAGCCCAAGGACAGGGTACCGGTACGATTCCTACGAGCAGTACTTC	CASSPRTGYRYDSYEQYF
14	TRBV7-6	TRBJ1-5	.	.	TGTGCCAGCAGCTTAGGCGGGGGCAATCAGCCCCAGCATTTT	CASSLGGGNQPQHF
14	TRBV7-8	TRBJ1-2	.	.	TGTGCCAGCAGCCCGACAGACACTAACTATGGCTACACCTTC	CASSPTDTNYGYTF
17	TRBV7-8	TRBJ1-2	.	.	TGTGCCAGCAGCTTCAAGGATACAGCACGTACTAACTATGGCTACACCTTC	CASSFKDTARTNYGYTF
15	TRBV9	TRBJ2-3	TRBD2	.	TGTGCCAGCAGCCCCCATAGCGGGAGGGCGGATACGCAGTATTTT	CASSPHSGRADTQYF
15	TRBV28	TRBJ2-7	TRBD2	.	TGTGCCAGCAGTTTAAGGCTAGCGGGTGCCTACGAGCAGTACTTC	CASSLRLAGAYEQYF
19	TRBV9	TRBJ1-3	.	.	TGTGCCAGCAGCGTAGGATTTATGGGGACGGATAAGGAAGGAGACACCATATATTTT	CASSVGFMGTDKEGDTIYF
11	TRBV20-1	TRBJ2-1	.	.	TGCAGTGCCCCGCCGGGGAATGAGCAGTTCTTC	CSAPPGNEQFF
12	TRBV6-6	TRBJ2-1	TRBD1	.	TGTGCCAGCAGTTACGGACGGGACAGCGGGTTCTTC	CASSYGRDSGFF
16	TRBV27	TRBJ2-5	TRBD1	few	TGTGCCAGCAGTTTAAGGTCCGGACAGGACCAAGAGACCCAGTACTTC	CASSLRSGQDQETQYF
17	TRBV7-6	TRBJ1-4	TRBD1	.	TGTGCCAGCAGTCGCTCGGGACAGGGCAATGTGATGGAAAAACTGTTTTTT	CASSRSGQGNVMEKLFF
14	TRBV7-8	TRBJ2-5	.	.	TGTGCCAGCAGCTTTGAGGCTAGCGAAGAGACCCAGTACTTC	CASSFEASEETQYF
14	TRBV5-5	TRBJ1-2	.	.	TGTGCCAGCAGCCTAGGGACCGTTAACTATGGCTACACCTTC	CASSLGTVNYGYTF
14	TRBV5-1	TRBJ2-5	.	.	TGCGCCAGCAGCCTAACAGGGTCGCCCGAGACCCAGTACTTC	CASSLTGSPETQYF